A single sample is the source of the 27 T cell receptor beta chains below, sequenced in a study of cytomegalovirus exposure and HLA in healthy donors. PCR employed 60 Vbeta and 13 Jbeta primers. Using immunoSEQ multiplex PCR, the repertoire was profiled, and TCRdb retains in-frame clones only, with some absent. In the table there are 180,000 or so clones, 82% of which are singletons. Sample: PBMCs. These receptors all stem from a man aged 35 to 55 in good health and CMV-seronegative.

The rearrangement joins TRBV5-1 to TRBJ1-2; 8 nucleotides align to TRBD1. CDR3 length: 15 residues. Germline loops: CDR1 SGHRS, CDR2 YFSETQ. V dropped 4 bases and J dropped 4; count of bases not matched to a gene: 9. The DNA for the CDR3 is TGCGCCAGCAGCGGAAAGACAGGGGAGAGCTATGGCTACACCTTC. Its translation is CASSGKTGESYGYTF.

The V call is TRBV4-3, the J call TRBJ2-3; 8 nucleotides agree with TRBD2. Trimming cost V 3 bases and J 2 bases; bases outside gene matches: 7. Germline V gene sequence: CDR1 LGHNA, CDR2 YSLEER. The CDR3 consists of 16 residues. The DNA for the CDR3 is TGCGCCAGCAGCCAGGTACCGGGGGGGCCCACAGATACGCAGTATTTT. Protein: CASSQVPGGPTDTQYF.

The CDR3: CASSSSSRGSLYGYTF. The CDR3 DNA is TGTGCCAGCAGTTCCTCCAGCAGGGGGAGTCTGTATGGCTACACCTTC. This chain uses TRBV28 with TRBJ1-2; 7 bases are shared with TRBD1. Germline lookup yields CDR1 MDHEN and CDR2 SYDVKM. The CDR3 extends over 16 amino acids. Trimming took 4 bases from V and 5 from J; bases not matched to a gene: 13.

V and J are TRBV5-1 and TRBJ2-2, with D maybe TRBD1 (6 bases). From germline, CDR1 is SGHRS and CDR2 YFSETQ. V was pared by 3 bases and J by 0 bases, with 6 bases between. The CDR3 loop spans 14 amino acids. DNA for the CDR3: TGCGCCAGCAGCTGGACAGCGAACACCGGGGAGCTGTTTTTT. It yields the protein CASSWTANTGELFF.

The chain links TRBV15 to TRBJ1-5; D unresolved. The V and J ends lost 5 bases and 4 bases respectively, with 12 bases between them. Germline V gives CDR1 LNHNV, CDR2 YYDKDF (reference sequence). This CDR3 is built from 14 residues. CDR3: CATSGFPQNQPQHF. For the CDR3, the DNA is TGTGCCACCAGCGGCTTTCCTCAAAATCAGCCCCAGCATTTT.

The V and J genes are TRBV5-1 and TRBJ2-5; 7 bases are a match to TRBD1. The CDR3 is made up of 14 amino acids. CDR1 is SGHRS and CDR2 is YFSETQ in the germline V gene. V lost 0 bases to trimming and J lost 7 bases; unmatched junction nucleotides: 6. The CDR3 loop reads CASSLELGGGTQYF. CDR3 nucleotide sequence: TGCGCCAGCAGCTTGGAACTAGGGGGCGGGACCCAGTACTTC. The entire variable domain, with the rest obtained from reference TRBV5-1 and TRBJ2-5, is as follows: KAGVTQTPRYLIKTRGQQVTLSCSPISGHRSVSWYQQTPGQGLQFLFEYFSETQRNKGNFPGRFSGRQFSNSRSEMNVSTLELGDSALYLCASSLELGGGTQYFGPGTRLLVL.

The chain joins TRBV6-4 to TRBJ1-3; no firm D call. V lost 4 bases, J lost 3 bases, and 13 bases lay in between. The CDR3 is 15 amino acids. The germline V gene encodes CDR1 MRHNA and CDR2 SNTAGT. The CDR3 spells CASSGTGLDGNTIYF. The CDR3 DNA is TGTGCCAGCAGTGGGACGGGGTTGGATGGAAACACCATATATTTT.

This clone has just a few counts. The V call is TRBV2, the J call TRBJ2-1; 11 nucleotides align to TRBD2. The CDR3 length is 14 residues. J lost 7 bases, V lost 7 bases, and 6 bases had no gene match. CDR1 and CDR2 from the germline V gene are SNHLY and FYNNEI. Here the CDR3 DNA reads TGTGCCAGCACCGGTAGCGGGGGGGGGAATGAGCAGTTCTTC. Amino acid sequence: CASTGSGGGNEQFF.

The chain combines TRBV5-6 with TRBJ2-7; D is perhaps TRBD2 (5 bases). CDR3 length: 16 residues. Trimming took off 3 bases at V and 3 bases at J, with 19 bases between the two ends. Germline V CDR1 and CDR2: SGHDT, YYEEEE. CDR3 sequence reads: CASSYDNGVVYYEQYF. For the CDR3, the DNA is TGTGCCAGCAGCTACGACAACGGGGTAGTTTACTACGAGCAGTACTTC.

The rearrangement uses TRBV30 and TRBJ2-7, with TRBD2 as a possible D gene (5 bases). V was clipped by 5 bases and J by 5 bases, with 13 bases between them. This CDR3 is 12 amino acids long. Germline V gene sequence: CDR1 GTSNPN, CDR2 SVGIG (reference sequence). This chain's CDR3 is CAWETGVDEQYF. The CDR3 nucleotides are TGTGCCTGGGAGACCGGGGTTGACGAGCAGTACTTC.

This chain joins TRBV27 and TRBJ2-7, with D tentatively TRBD1 (6 bases). Germline V CDR1 and CDR2: MNHEY, SMNVEV (reference sequence). V was cut by 5 bases and J by 2 bases, with 16 bases left in between. This CDR3 has 15 residues. The CDR3 here is CASSPLTGGAYEQYF. In DNA form, the CDR3 reads TGTGCCAGCAGTCCCCTGACAGGAGGAGCCTACGAGCAGTACTTC.

The rearrangement links TRBV5-6 to TRBJ1-2; the match to TRBD1 covers 8 bases. The J segment lost 0 bases and the V segment lost 4 bases, leaving 2 bases of the junction unmatched. The CDR3 length is 14 residues. Germline-derived CDR1 and CDR2 are SGHDT and YYEEEE. The CDR3 loop is CASSPDRANYGYTF. The CDR3 DNA reads as TGTGCCAGCAGCCCGGACAGGGCTAACTATGGCTACACCTTC.

The genes are TRBV5-1 and TRBJ1-1; D might be TRBD1 (5 bases). CDR1 and CDR2 (germline): SGHRS, YFSETQ. This CDR3 has 13 residues. V lost 5 bases and J lost 1, with 9 bases in between. The CDR3 DNA follows: TGCGCCAGCAGAGGGGAAGCGAACACTGAAGCTTTCTTT. Protein product: CASRGEANTEAFF.

The chain carries TRBV7-9 and TRBJ2-5; 14 bases map to TRBD2. The CDR3 contains 17 residues. The germline V gene has CDR1 SEHNR and CDR2 FQNEAQ (reference sequence). Trimming took 4 bases from V and 5 from J; bases not matched to a gene: 9. The CDR3 loop is CASSSPGLAGVKETQYF. The CDR3, as DNA: TGTGCCAGCAGCTCACCGGGACTAGCGGGAGTAAAGGAGACCCAGTACTTC.

The chain employs TRBV7-2 and TRBJ2-2, with D possibly matching TRBD2 (5 bases). Germline values: CDR1 SGHTA, CDR2 FQGNSA. V gave up 5 bases and J gave up 5 bases, with 15 bases separating them. This CDR3 contains 15 residues. Written as DNA, the CDR3 is TGTGCCAGCAGCGTGGGGATACCGGGGACCGGGGAGCTGTTTTTT. Translated, it gives CASSVGIPGTGELFF.

The rearrangement links TRBV7-2 to TRBJ1-4, with no clear D. Trimming removed 5 bases at V and 0 bases at J, with 10 bases between. Germline assignment: CDR1 SGHTA and CDR2 FQGNSA. There are 15 residues in the CDR3. CDR3 amino acids: CASSPRHTTNEKLFF. The CDR3 nucleotides are TGTGCCAGCAGCCCCAGACATACAACTAATGAAAAACTGTTTTTT.

V and J are TRBV6-1 and TRBJ2-5; 7 nucleotides match TRBD1. The end of the DNA fits TRBJ2-7 better, so the J call may be wrong. Per the germline V gene, CDR1 is MNHNS and CDR2 is SASEGT. The CDR3 length is 15 residues. The CDR3 region has the DNA TGTGCCAGCAGTGAACCCCTCGGACAGGCCTACGAGCAGTACTTC. Its translation: CASSEPLGQAYEQYF.

The chain couples TRBV28 to TRBJ2-5, with a possible D match to TRBD2 (5 bases). The CDR3 covers 16 residues. With 6 bases removed from V and 0 bases from J, the gap between germline ends came to 17 bases. Germline CDR1 MDHEN, CDR2 SYDVKM. The CDR3 region is CASSWGSVTYQETQYF. The CDR3 DNA reads as TGTGCCAGCAGCTGGGGTAGCGTTACCTACCAAGAGACCCAGTACTTC.

V is TRBV7-3 and J is TRBJ2-7, with TRBD1 matching 8 bases. V shed 5 bases and J 6 bases; nucleotides not matched to a gene: 6. The CDR3 is 13 amino acids. Germline V lookup: CDR1 SGHTA, CDR2 FQGTGA. CDR3 DNA: TGTGCCAGCAGCGTAGTAACAGGGGGCGAGCAGTACTTC. Its translation: CASSVVTGGEQYF.

V usage is TRBV28 and J usage is TRBJ2-7; no clear D gene. Trimming shortened V by 4 bases and J by 2 bases, and 9 bases separated the two germline ends. This CDR3 spans 13 amino acids. Germline CDR1 is MDHEN and CDR2 is SYDVKM. The CDR3 DNA reads TGTGCCAGCAGTTCAGATCACCCCTACGAGCAGTACTTC. It yields the protein CASSSDHPYEQYF.

The chain employs TRBV5-6 and TRBJ1-2; 11 nucleotides align to TRBD1. This CDR3 spans 16 amino acids. The V segment lost 1 base and the J segment 2 bases; nucleotides outside the gene matches: 4. CDR1 is SGHDT, CDR2 YYEEEE, per germline. The CDR3 nucleotides are TGTGCCAGCAGCTTGAGGGACAGGGGGGACAACTATGGCTACACCTTC. This translates into CASSLRDRGDNYGYTF.

The CDR3: CASSVLAVNTGELFF. In nucleotides, the CDR3 is TGTGCCAGCAGCGTCTTAGCGGTGAACACCGGGGAGCTGTTTTTT. The chain has TRBV9 and TRBJ2-2; D might be TRBD2 (6 bases). Germline assignment: CDR1 SGDLS and CDR2 YYNGEE. This CDR3 spans 15 amino acids. V gave up 2 bases and J gave up 1 base, with 9 bases separating them.

This rearrangement joins TRBV28 to TRBJ1-1, with 8 bases aligning to TRBD1. J lost 9 bases, V lost 5 bases, and 8 bases had no gene match. The CDR3 has 13 residues. The germline V gene has CDR1 MDHEN and CDR2 SYDVKM. CDR3 region: CASSPSDRAKAFF. For the CDR3, the DNA is TGTGCCAGCAGTCCATCGGACAGGGCCAAAGCTTTCTTT.

The rearrangement links TRBV11-2 to TRBJ2-3; 11 nucleotides match TRBD2. The V segment lost 5 bases and the J segment 8 bases; nucleotides outside the gene matches: 18. The CDR3 is made up of 18 amino acids. Germline V gives CDR1 SGHAT, CDR2 FQNNGV. The CDR3 loop reads CASSRTTPAGLAAGTQYF. CDR3 sequence (DNA): TGTGCCAGCAGCCGCACGACCCCAGCGGGACTAGCGGCCGGTACGCAGTATTTT.

V gene TRBV6-1 combines with J gene TRBJ1-5; 7 positions match TRBD1. The CDR3 has 14 residues. V lost 6 bases to trimming and J lost 0 bases; unmatched junction nucleotides: 2. Germline V gene data show CDR1 as MNHNS and CDR2 as SASEGT. The CDR3 DNA reads TGTGCCAGCAGAAGGGACAGTAGCAATCAGCCCCAGCATTTT. Translating it yields CASRRDSSNQPQHF.

This CDR3 is CASSPDRTGTDTQYF. The CDR3, as DNA: TGTGCCAGCAGCCCGGACAGAACCGGCACAGATACGCAGTATTTT. The chain couples TRBV7-6 to TRBJ2-3; tentative D call: TRBD1 (6 bases). From germline, CDR1 is SGHVS and CDR2 FNYEAQ. Trimming shortened V by 5 bases and J by 1 base, and 13 bases separated the two germline ends. CDR3 size: 15 residues.

The rearrangement uses TRBV11-3 and TRBJ2-7; weak D call: TRBD1 (6 bases). Germline V lookup: CDR1 SGHNT, CDR2 YENEEA. CDR3 length: 14 amino acids. V was cut by 5 bases and J by 4 bases, with 15 bases left in between. The CDR3 region is CASSIPGQTYEQYF. The CDR3 DNA follows: TGTGCCAGCAGCATCCCGGGACAAACTTACGAGCAGTACTTC.